The clone carrying this T cell receptor beta chain was detected once. This sample was taken from a study of shared clonotypes between healthy human individuals. Naive CD8 cells were CD45RO-negative, positively selected for CCR7, excluding terminally differentiated effector memory CD45RA+ cells. Trimming cost V 2 bases and J 4 bases, with 11 bases left between them. CDR3 length equals 15 residues. Per the germline V gene, CDR1 is SGHAT and CDR2 is FQNNGV. This table comes from immunoSEQ multiplex PCR, and its TCRdb copy is limited to in-frame clones, with some not included. Among roughly 2.1 million clones listed, 93% were seen once.

Input material: naive CD8+ T cells from PBMCs. The sequence came from a young man in good health. Some clones in this sample may be carry-over from other donors' samples. The V gene is TRBV11-2, the J gene TRBJ1-4; D unresolved. The CDR3 sequence is CASSLRPGYNEKLFF. CDR3 in DNA: TGTGCCAGCAGCTTAAGGCCAGGATATAATGAAAAACTGTTTTTT.